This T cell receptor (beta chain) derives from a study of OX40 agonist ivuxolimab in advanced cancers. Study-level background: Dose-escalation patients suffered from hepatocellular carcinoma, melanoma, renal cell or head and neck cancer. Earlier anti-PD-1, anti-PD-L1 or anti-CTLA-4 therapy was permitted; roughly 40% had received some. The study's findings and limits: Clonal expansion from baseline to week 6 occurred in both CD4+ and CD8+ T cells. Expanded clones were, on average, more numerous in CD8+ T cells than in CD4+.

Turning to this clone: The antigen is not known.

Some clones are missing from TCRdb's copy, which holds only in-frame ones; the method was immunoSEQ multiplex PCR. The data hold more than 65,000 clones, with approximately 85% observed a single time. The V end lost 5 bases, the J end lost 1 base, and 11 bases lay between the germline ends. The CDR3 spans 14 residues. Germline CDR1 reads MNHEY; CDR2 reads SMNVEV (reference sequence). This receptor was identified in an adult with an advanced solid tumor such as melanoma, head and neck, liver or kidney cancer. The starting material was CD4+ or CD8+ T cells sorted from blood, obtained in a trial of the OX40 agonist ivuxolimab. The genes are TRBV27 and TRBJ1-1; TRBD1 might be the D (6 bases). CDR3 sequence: CASSPDRQNTEAFF. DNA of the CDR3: TGTGCCAGCAGTCCCGACAGGCAGAACACTGAAGCTTTCTTT.